The rows below give T cell receptor beta chains drawn from one sample of a study of control samples from healthy donors and cancer patients. Some clones are missing from TCRdb's copy, which holds only in-frame ones; the method was immunoSEQ multiplex PCR. The table has about 130,000 clones, about 93% seen once. Sample: PBMCs. The receptor source for this set is a man aged 45 to 65 with head and neck cancer. Both conserved end residues are part of each CDR3. D genes are given only for firm matches. Where a row states a size, it is once, few, many or the class of an expanded clone; other rows omit it.

size: -; D: -; V: TRBV19; J: TRBJ1-1; DNA: TGTGCCAGTAGTATGGGGGACCCGAACACTGAAGCTTTCTTT; CDR3: CASSMGDPNTEAFF
size: -; D: -; V: TRBV11-3; J: TRBJ2-3; DNA: TGTGCCAGCAGCTCCCCTGGGGAGGCAGATACGCAGTATTTT; CDR3: CASSSPGEADTQYF
size: -; D: TRBD1; V: TRBV20-1; J: TRBJ1-1; DNA: TGCAGTGTCACACAGGGGAGGGAAGCTTTCTTT; CDR3: CSVTQGREAFF
size: -; D: TRBD1; V: TRBV5-1; J: TRBJ1-1; DNA: TGCGCCAGCAGCTTGGCCGGGACAGGGCCATGGAACACTGAAGCTTTCTTT; CDR3: CASSLAGTGPWNTEAFF
size: -; D: -; V: TRBV5-1; J: TRBJ2-2; DNA: TGCGCCAGCAGCTTACCGGGACTCAACACCGGGGAGCTGTTTTTT; CDR3: CASSLPGLNTGELFF
size: -; D: TRBD1; V: TRBV7-9; J: TRBJ1-6; DNA: TGTGCCAGCAGCGTGGGACAGGGTAACTCACCCCTCCACTTT; CDR3: CASSVGQGNSPLHF
size: -; D: TRBD2; V: TRBV9; J: TRBJ2-6; DNA: TGTGCCAGCAGCGTAGTGCGGGGGATGGCCAACTCTGGGGCCAACGTCCTGACTTTC; CDR3: CASSVVRGMANSGANVLTF
size: -; D: -; V: TRBV7-3; J: TRBJ2-4; DNA: TGTGCCAGCAGCCCCCAGGCCGGGACTCAGTACTTC; CDR3: CASSPQAGTQYF
size: -; D: TRBD2; V: TRBV7-3; J: TRBJ2-7; DNA: TGTGCCAGCAGCTTAATACCACCCCTAGCGGGGGGTCGATGTGAGCAGTACTTC; CDR3: CASSLIPPLAGGRCEQYF
size: once; D: -; V: TRBV3-1/TRBV3-2; J: TRBJ1-5; DNA: TGTGCCAGCAGCCAAGAGGTAACGCAGCCCCAGCATTTT; CDR3: CASSQEVTQPQHF
size: -; D: TRBD1; V: TRBV2; J: TRBJ2-7; DNA: TGTGCCAGTTGGCGGGACAGGGGGACCAACGAGCAGTACTTC; CDR3: CASWRDRGTNEQYF
size: -; D: -; V: TRBV6-5; J: TRBJ2-4; DNA: TGTGCCACCACACACCTAGCCAAAAACATTCAGTACTTC; CDR3: CATTHLAKNIQYF
size: -; D: -; V: TRBV7-2; J: TRBJ2-7; DNA: TGTGCCAGCAGCTTAGGGTATCAGGGATCCTACGAGCAGTACTTC; CDR3: CASSLGYQGSYEQYF
size: -; D: TRBD2; V: TRBV3-1/TRBV3-2; J: TRBJ2-3; DNA: TGTGCCAGCAGCCATGTTTATACTAGCGGGGACCTGAATTTT; CDR3: CASSHVYTSGDLNF
size: -; D: -; V: TRBV11-2; J: TRBJ2-2; DNA: TGTGCCAGCAGCTTCCGGACCATTGGACCCGGGGAGCTGTTTTTT; CDR3: CASSFRTIGPGELFF
size: once; D: -; V: TRBV5-6; J: TRBJ1-1; DNA: TGTGCCAGCAGCCTAAAACCATTAGGGGGGCAGCGGGCTTTCTTT; CDR3: CASSLKPLGGQRAFF
size: -; D: -; V: TRBV5-1; J: TRBJ1-1; DNA: TGCGCCAGCAGCCAGGCCCGGGCGAACACTGAAGCTTTCTTT; CDR3: CASSQARANTEAFF
size: few; D: TRBD1; V: TRBV10-3; J: TRBJ1-2; DNA: TGTGCCATCACCGAAGGGACAGGGGGCTCTAACTATGGCTACACCTTC; CDR3: CAITEGTGGSNYGYTF
size: once; D: -; V: TRBV5-5; J: TRBJ2-7; DNA: TGTGCCAGCAGCTTGGTTGGGGGGCCCTCCTACGAGCAGTACTTC; CDR3: CASSLVGGPSYEQYF
size: few; D: TRBD1; V: TRBV19; J: TRBJ2-7; DNA: TGTGCCAGTAGTAGGACAGGCGCCTCCTACGAGCAGTACTTC; CDR3: CASSRTGASYEQYF
size: -; D: TRBD2; V: TRBV28; J: TRBJ2-2; DNA: TGTGCCAGCTCCCTCTTGGCGGGGGGCACCGGGGAGCTGTTTTTT; CDR3: CASSLLAGGTGELFF
size: -; D: -; V: TRBV5-1; J: TRBJ1-3; DNA: TGCGCCAGCAGCTTAAAGCCCTCAGGGGATGGAAACACCATATATTTT; CDR3: CASSLKPSGDGNTIYF
size: -; D: -; V: TRBV4-3; J: TRBJ2-7; DNA: TGCGCCAGCAGCCAAGAATGGCGTGGGACCTACGAGCAGTACTTC; CDR3: CASSQEWRGTYEQYF
size: -; D: TRBD1; V: TRBV19; J: TRBJ1-2; DNA: TGTGCCAGTAGTACCGGGACAGGGGTGGCCTATGGCTACACCTTC; CDR3: CASSTGTGVAYGYTF
size: -; D: -; V: TRBV27; J: TRBJ1-2; DNA: TGTGCCACACTCACAGGGAGGAACTACACCTTC; CDR3: CATLTGRNYTF
size: -; D: -; V: TRBV5-6; J: TRBJ1-5; DNA: TGTGCCAGCAGCTTGTATGGTTGGGGGAAAAATCAGCCCCAGCATTTT; CDR3: CASSLYGWGKNQPQHF
size: -; D: -; V: TRBV18; J: TRBJ1-1; DNA: TGTGCCAGCTCACCACGTGCCAGGAGGTCTGAAGCTTTCTTT; CDR3: CASSPRARRSEAFF
size: once; D: -; V: TRBV2; J: TRBJ1-5; DNA: TGTGCCGGATCCCAGGGGAGGGTACAGCCCCAGCATTTT; CDR3: CAGSQGRVQPQHF
size: -; D: -; V: TRBV20-1; J: TRBJ1-1; DNA: TGCAGTGCTAGAGTAGGAACTGAAGCTTTCTTT; CDR3: CSARVGTEAFF
size: -; D: -; V: TRBV3-1/TRBV3-2; J: TRBJ2-7; DNA: TGTGCCAGCAGCCAGGGAACTAGTGACGAGCAGTACTTC; CDR3: CASSQGTSDEQYF
size: -; D: -; V: TRBV5-4; J: TRBJ1-2; DNA: TGTGCCAGCAGCTTGGATGCGGACCTCTATGGCTACACCTTC; CDR3: CASSLDADLYGYTF
size: -; D: -; V: TRBV5-1; J: TRBJ2-7; DNA: TGCGCCAGCAGCTTCGCAGGAATCTCCTACGAGCAGTACTTC; CDR3: CASSFAGISYEQYF
size: -; D: TRBD2; V: TRBV7-9; J: TRBJ2-3; DNA: TGTGCCAGCAGCTTCCCCCTAGCGGGGGTCACAGATACGCAGTATTTT; CDR3: CASSFPLAGVTDTQYF
size: -; D: TRBD2; V: TRBV24-1; J: TRBJ2-3; DNA: TGTGCCACCAGTCCACTGGGGGGGGATACGCAGTATTTT; CDR3: CATSPLGGDTQYF
size: -; D: -; V: TRBV7-9; J: TRBJ1-2; DNA: TGTGCCAGCAGCTTAGCGCTTCAGGCCCCTAACTATGGCTACACCTTC; CDR3: CASSLALQAPNYGYTF
size: -; D: TRBD2; V: TRBV10-1; J: TRBJ2-5; DNA: TGCGCCAGCAGTGGCGGGGGGGAGACCCAGTACTTC; CDR3: CASSGGGETQYF
size: -; D: TRBD2; V: TRBV5-1; J: TRBJ2-5; DNA: TGCGCCAGCAGCGTGTTAGCGGGGGGGCCGCATGAGACCCAGTACTTC; CDR3: CASSVLAGGPHETQYF
size: -; D: -; V: TRBV3-1/TRBV3-2; J: TRBJ1-4; DNA: TGTGCCAGCAGCAACACCCGTAAGGGGGACCCCCCAACTAATGAAAAACTGTTTTTT; CDR3: CASSNTRKGDPPTNEKLFF
size: -; D: TRBD1; V: TRBV25-1; J: TRBJ1-6; DNA: TGTGCCAGCCGGTCCCGGGACAGGTATAATTCACCCCTCCACTTT; CDR3: CASRSRDRYNSPLHF
size: -; D: -; V: TRBV6-5; J: TRBJ2-7; DNA: TGTGCCAGCAGTCCCCTACCAGGGGCCTACGAGCAGTACTTC; CDR3: CASSPLPGAYEQYF
size: -; D: TRBD1; V: TRBV19; J: TRBJ2-5; DNA: TGTGCCAGCAAAGACGACAGGGCGAAAGAGACCCAGTACTTC; CDR3: CASKDDRAKETQYF
size: -; D: -; V: TRBV6-5; J: TRBJ2-7; DNA: TGTGCCAGCAGTTACTCCCCAGGGGCCAACGAGCAGTACTTC; CDR3: CASSYSPGANEQYF
size: -; D: -; V: TRBV29-1; J: TRBJ2-7; DNA: TGCAGCGTTATCCGGGACACCTTAACCTACGAGCAGTACTTC; CDR3: CSVIRDTLTYEQYF
size: -; D: -; V: TRBV10-3; J: TRBJ1-1; DNA: TGTGCCATCAGTAGCTCGGGGAACACTGAAGCTTTCTTT; CDR3: CAISSSGNTEAFF
size: once; D: TRBD2; V: TRBV3-1/TRBV3-2; J: TRBJ2-3; DNA: TGTGCCAGCAGCCATAGCGGGGTTAACACAGATACGCAGTATTTT; CDR3: CASSHSGVNTDTQYF
size: -; D: TRBD1; V: TRBV28; J: TRBJ2-2; DNA: TGTGCCAGCACCCCACCTGACAGGGAAAACGGGGAGCTGTTTTTT; CDR3: CASTPPDRENGELFF
size: once; D: -; V: TRBV7-2; J: TRBJ2-5; DNA: TGTGCCAGCAGCCTGGGTTTGGGGTTAGGTCAAGAGACCCAGTACTTC; CDR3: CASSLGLGLGQETQYF
size: -; D: TRBD1; V: TRBV5-6; J: TRBJ1-1; DNA: TGTGCCAGCAGTTATGGGACAGGGAACACTGAAGCTTTCTTT; CDR3: CASSYGTGNTEAFF
size: once; D: TRBD1; V: TRBV5-4; J: TRBJ2-7; DNA: TGTGCCAGCAGCTATGACAGGGGGCTCGAGCAGTACTTC; CDR3: CASSYDRGLEQYF